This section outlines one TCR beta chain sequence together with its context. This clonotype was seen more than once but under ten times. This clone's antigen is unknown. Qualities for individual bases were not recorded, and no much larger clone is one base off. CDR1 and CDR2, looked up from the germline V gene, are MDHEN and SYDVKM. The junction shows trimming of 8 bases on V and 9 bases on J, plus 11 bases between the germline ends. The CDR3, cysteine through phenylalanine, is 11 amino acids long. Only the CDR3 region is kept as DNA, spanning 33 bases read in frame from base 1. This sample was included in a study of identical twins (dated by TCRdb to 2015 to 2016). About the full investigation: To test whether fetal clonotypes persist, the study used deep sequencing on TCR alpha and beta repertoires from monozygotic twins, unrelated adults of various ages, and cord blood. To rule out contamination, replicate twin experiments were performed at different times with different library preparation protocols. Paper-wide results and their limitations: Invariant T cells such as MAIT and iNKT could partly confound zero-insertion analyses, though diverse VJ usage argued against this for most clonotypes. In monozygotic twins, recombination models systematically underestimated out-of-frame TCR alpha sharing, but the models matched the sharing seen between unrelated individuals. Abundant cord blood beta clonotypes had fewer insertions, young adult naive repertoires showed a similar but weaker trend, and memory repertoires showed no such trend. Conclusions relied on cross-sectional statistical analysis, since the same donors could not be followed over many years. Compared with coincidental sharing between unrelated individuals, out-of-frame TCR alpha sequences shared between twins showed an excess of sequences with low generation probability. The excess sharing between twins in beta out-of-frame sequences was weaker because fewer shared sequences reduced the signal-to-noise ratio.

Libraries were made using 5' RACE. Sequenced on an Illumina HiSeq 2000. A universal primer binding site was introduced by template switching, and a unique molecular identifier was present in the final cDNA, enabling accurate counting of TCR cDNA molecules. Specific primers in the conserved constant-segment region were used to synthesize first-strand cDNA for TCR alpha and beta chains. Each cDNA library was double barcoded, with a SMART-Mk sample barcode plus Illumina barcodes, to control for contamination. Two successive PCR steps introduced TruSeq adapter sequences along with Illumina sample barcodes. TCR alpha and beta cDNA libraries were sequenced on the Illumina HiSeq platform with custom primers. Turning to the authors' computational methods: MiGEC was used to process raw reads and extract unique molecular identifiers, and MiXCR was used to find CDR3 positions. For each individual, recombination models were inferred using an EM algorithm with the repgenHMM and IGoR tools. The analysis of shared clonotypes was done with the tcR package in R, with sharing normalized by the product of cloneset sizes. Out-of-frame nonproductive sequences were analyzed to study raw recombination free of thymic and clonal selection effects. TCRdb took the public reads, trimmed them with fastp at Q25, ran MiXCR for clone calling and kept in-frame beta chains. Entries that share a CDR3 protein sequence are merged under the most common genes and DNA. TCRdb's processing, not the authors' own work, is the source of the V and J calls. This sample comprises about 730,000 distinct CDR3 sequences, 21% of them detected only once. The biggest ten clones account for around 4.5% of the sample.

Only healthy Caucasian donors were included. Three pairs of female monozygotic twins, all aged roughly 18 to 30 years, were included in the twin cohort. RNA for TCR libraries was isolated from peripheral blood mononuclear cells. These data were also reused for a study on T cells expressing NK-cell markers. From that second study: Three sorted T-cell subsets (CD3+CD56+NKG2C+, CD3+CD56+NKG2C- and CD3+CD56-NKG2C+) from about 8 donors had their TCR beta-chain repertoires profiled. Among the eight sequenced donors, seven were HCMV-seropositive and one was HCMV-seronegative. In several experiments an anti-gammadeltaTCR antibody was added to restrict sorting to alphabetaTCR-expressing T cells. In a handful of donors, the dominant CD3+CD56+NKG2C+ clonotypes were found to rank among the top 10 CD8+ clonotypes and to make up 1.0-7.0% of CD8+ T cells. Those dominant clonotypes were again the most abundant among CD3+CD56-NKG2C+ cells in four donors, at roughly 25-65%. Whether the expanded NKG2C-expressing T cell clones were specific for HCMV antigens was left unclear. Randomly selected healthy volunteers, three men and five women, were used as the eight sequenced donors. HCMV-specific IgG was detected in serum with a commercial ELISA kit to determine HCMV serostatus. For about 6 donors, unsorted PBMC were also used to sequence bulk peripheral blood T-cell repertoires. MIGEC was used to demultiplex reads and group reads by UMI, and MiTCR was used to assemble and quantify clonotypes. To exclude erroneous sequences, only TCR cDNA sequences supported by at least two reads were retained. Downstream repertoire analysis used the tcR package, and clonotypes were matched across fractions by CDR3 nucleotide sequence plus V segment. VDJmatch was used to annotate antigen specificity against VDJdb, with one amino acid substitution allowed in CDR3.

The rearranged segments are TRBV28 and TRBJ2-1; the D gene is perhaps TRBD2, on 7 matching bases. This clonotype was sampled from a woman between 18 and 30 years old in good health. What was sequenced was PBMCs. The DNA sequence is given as TGTGCCAGCCGGAGGGGGGGTGAGCAGTTCTTC. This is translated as CASRRGGEQFF.